This TCR beta chain was identified in a study of shared clonotypes between healthy human individuals. Investigators divided CD4+ cells into CD45RA+ naive and CD45RA-negative memory subsets. Study-wide results and caveats: Owing to a small donor count, the genetic and exposure-history diversity represented was limited. An expected dependence of interdonor clonotype sharing on sequencing depth was noted.

As for this clone: Its antigen is currently unknown.

This CDR3 is built from 15 residues. Germline V gene data show CDR1 as SGHNT and CDR2 as YYREEE (reference sequence). V was clipped by 7 bases and J by 5 bases; unmatched bases: 12. Using approximately 200 ng DNA, roughly 33,000 T cell genomes, the sorted-subset replicate PCRs were run. Profiled with immunoSEQ multiplex PCR; TCRdb holds only in-frame clones, not every one. Here the sample spans more than 850,000 clones, about 84% being singletons. V and J are TRBV5-4 and TRBJ2-5; 9 nucleotides line up with TRBD1. This TCR derives from a man aged 18 to 35 in good health. Some clones in this sample may be carry-over from other donors' samples. The sequenced material came from memory CD4+ T cells from PBMCs. Subset reported: CD45RA-negative fraction. This CDR3 is CASQSKQGAGETQYF. Here the CDR3 DNA reads TGTGCCAGCCAGAGCAAACAGGGGGCAGGGGAGACCCAGTACTTC.